Described below is a single T cell receptor (beta chain) sequence and its context. The antigen remains undetermined. Here immunoSEQ multiplex PCR was the method, and the copy in TCRdb shows in-frame clones only, minus some. This table holds a few million clones, almost 96% found once. From CD4+ cells came CD45RA+ naive and CD45RA-negative memory subsets. Per the germline V gene, CDR1 is MDHEN and CDR2 is SYDVKM. There are 16 residues in the CDR3. Trimming took off 8 bases at V and 1 base at J, with 18 bases between the two ends. This entry comes from a study of shared clonotypes between healthy human individuals. The study's findings and limits: Non-shared clonotypes had lower generation probabilities than clonotypes shared by all four sorted-subset donors. The donor pool, a small one, limited the genetic and exposure-history diversity represented. Clonotype sharing among the donors was expected to vary with sequencing depth.

The sample consisted of naive CD4+ T cells sorted from blood. Specified subset: CD45RA+ positively selected. The chain carries TRBV28 and TRBJ2-1; D possibly corresponds to TRBD1 (5 bases). This TCR was recovered from a man between 18 and 35 years old in good health. In DNA form, the CDR3 reads TGTGCCAGCTACGAAGAAGGGGTAGGGTCCTACAATGAGCAGTTCTTC. This encodes CASYEEGVGSYNEQFF.